This T cell receptor beta chain derives from a study of shared clonotypes between healthy human individuals (dated by TCRdb to about 2020). For the study in its entirety: The cohort included three men and a couple of women between 18 and 49 years of age. Each donor's leukapheresis produced roughly between roughly 0.85 and 9.5 billion PBMCs. Blood TCR repertoires of a handful of healthy adults were deeply sequenced to estimate repertoire size and the extent of clonotype sharing between individuals. To increase sequencing depth and limit assay-specific biases, different laboratories used diverse techniques to prepare libraries and sequence TCR repertoires. For each donor, CD4 naive and CD4 memory were each given three plates, CD8 naive was given two plates, and CD8 memory was given one plate.

Using the deep immunoSEQ assay, multiplex PCR amplified TCR CDR3 regions from genomic DNA. Genomic DNA extracted from each cell subset was distributed evenly over all wells of several immunoSEQ 96-well plates, and each plate served as one replicate. For sorted subsets, about 200 ng genomic DNA, equal to 25,000 to 35,000 T cell genomes, was loaded into each replicate PCR. Purified libraries were measured with a Qubit 3.0 fluorometer, size-checked on a Bioanalyzer 2100, and measured again with the KAPA Library Quantification kit. Each immunoSEQ 96-well plate was sequenced on its own single-read 150-cycle Illumina NextSeq 550 flow cell. Turning to the authors' computational methods: Because the immunoSEQ output included only junctional sequences and no quality scores, the filtering could not be the same as the filtering used for full-length reads. Sequences were annotated with PyIR, a Python wrapper for IgBLAST v1.9, using IMGT germline references to assign V/J genes and CDR3. Reads were filtered out if the reads had weak V/J assignments (E-value above 1e-6), no CDR3, stop codons, out-of-frame junctions, or ambiguous translated residues. V3J clonotypes were defined as sequences sharing an identical inferred V gene, J gene, and CDR3 amino acid sequence. The percentage overlap between two repertoires was calculated by dividing the number of shared unique clonotypes by the size of the smaller repertoire. Richness of each repertoire was evaluated using RTK rarefaction, the Chao1 estimator, and Recon v2.1 estimates of unobserved clonotypes. Generation probabilities for all TCRbeta clonotypes obtained by the gDNA method from a handful of donors were computed using OLGA. Sourced from immuneACCESS, this table was stored by TCRdb with only in-frame sequences that have V and J called. A share of the clones is absent; for the studies checked, an unresolved V gene accounts for under half, and the remainder has no known explanation. D and trimming were read from the DNA, whereas the V and J calls and clone size are those reported in that table. This sample holds around 100,000 clones; 67% were observed only once. Together, the top ten hold about 25% of the sample.

Remarks on this clone: Its antigen has not been determined. The record has no base qualities; no much larger clone is one base away.

Healthy HIV-negative adults with no recently reported acute infections or vaccinations were included as donors. All donors were Caucasian adults living in Nashville, Tennessee, USA. CD8 memory samples were composed of magnetically selected CD45RO+ cells combined with CCR7-negative CD45RA+ effector memory (TemRA) cells. After blood collection by leukapheresis, PBMCs were isolated using Ficoll-Histopaque density gradient centrifugation and then cryopreserved in the vapor phase of liquid nitrogen. Analytical flow cytometry was used to check the purity and quantity of every magnetically sorted T cell population. Genomic DNA was isolated from every sorted fraction and measured by UV absorbance on a Nanodrop 2000c. The paper as a whole reports these results and caveats: Sampling was restricted to blood, and TCR repertoires in tissue are likely to differ from TCR repertoires in blood. Naive subsets generally had larger estimated clonotype richness than memory subsets. Because the study included only a small number of donors, the genetic and exposure-history diversity represented was limited. Rarefaction of sorted-subset datasets indicated incomplete sequencing despite the large sequencing depth. When a few donors were compared, the shared fraction of clonotypes was about 5% for naive CD4, 3% to 4% for naive CD8, 2% to 2.5% for memory CD4, and roughly 0.4% for memory CD8. Pairwise subsampling indicated that sequencing depth was expected to affect the degree of clonotype sharing among donors. Higher generation probabilities were observed for clonotypes shared by all four sorted-subset donors than for non-shared clonotypes.

From a lookup of the germline V gene, CDR1 and CDR2 are MGHRA and YSYEKL. The CDR3 sequence holds 14 residues, the cysteine and phenylalanine included. Kept here is only the CDR3 DNA, which spans 42 bases and is read in frame from base 1. Trimming removed 3 bases from V and 5 bases from J, leaving 13 bases between the germline ends. The sequence was obtained from a woman in her thirties in good health. Source material: memory CD8+ T cells sorted from blood. Per the publication, the cell subset or site label means: CD45RO+ cells pooled with CCR7-negative TemRA cells. The chain is encoded by TRBV4-1 joined to TRBJ1-1, and TRBD1 may be the D gene, going by 6 matching bases. In nucleotide form, the sequence is TGCGCCAGCAGCCAGCCCACAGGGTCTACTGAAGCTTTCTTT. Its translation reads: CASSQPTGSTEAFF.